The clone carrying this T cell receptor (beta chain) was seen once. Its antigen remains unidentified. Libraries were prepared by immunoSEQ multiplex PCR; TCRdb keeps only in-frame clonotypes and omits some of them. The sample yields some 2.1 million clones, 80% to 95% seen once. The source of the sample is a study of shared clonotypes between healthy human individuals. For the study at large: The study used three CD4 naive, three CD4 memory, two CD8 naive and one CD8 memory plate per donor. Findings and limits, study-wide: Several donors shared about 5% of their naive CD4 clonotypes. It was the non-shared clonotypes that had lower generation probabilities than clonotypes shared by all four donors.

Terminally differentiated effector memory CD45RA+ cells were left out of the naive CD8 fraction, which was CD45RO-negative and positively selected for CCR7. V dropped 3 bases and J dropped 6 bases, with 14 bases sitting between them. Per germline, CDR1 SGHTA and CDR2 FQGNSA. This CDR3 comprises 14 residues. Sequencing was done on a sample of naive CD8+ T cells from PBMCs. The sequence derives from a man younger than 35 in good health. Some clones in this sample may be carry-over from other donors' samples. The chain has TRBV7-2 and TRBJ1-2; D is possibly TRBD1 (5 bases). Here the CDR3 reads CASSLGRALDGYTF. For the CDR3, the DNA is TGTGCCAGCAGCTTGGGCAGGGCTCTGGATGGCTACACCTTC.